This TCR beta chain was profiled in a study of metastatic and nonmetastatic thyroid tumors. Study-level background: Both malignant and benign thyroid patients supplied peripheral blood and tumor or nodule tissue samples, across which the repertoires of these patients were then compared.

CDR1 is DFQATT and CDR2 is SNEGSKA in the germline V gene (reference sequence). The J segment lost 5 bases and the V segment lost 5 bases, leaving 10 bases of the junction unmatched. This CDR3 has 14 residues. Among the patients, none had received any treatment before thyroid surgery. The authors' processing: Variation in CDR3 across clinicopathological groups served as the basis for constructing a distant-metastasis classifier in papillary thyroid cancer. TCRdb recomputed clones from the PCR reads via MiXCR. The V and J calls follow TCRdb's processing rather than the paper's. This table holds roughly 14,000 clones, more than 25% found once. Study-wide results and limits: Patients with malignant thyroid tumors reportedly had significantly higher TCR beta diversity than those with benign nodules, in blood and tumor.

As to this clone: Its antigen is as yet unknown.

The TCR comes from a female donor with papillary thyroid cancer or a benign thyroid nodule (not recorded which). Some clones in this sample may be carry-over from other donors' samples. J is TRBJ2-7 and V is TRBV20-1, with 9 nucleotides matching TRBD2. Material for sequencing was tumor tissue. Here the CDR3 reads CSALTGTSFHEQYF. CDR3 DNA sequence: TGCAGTGCTCTGACGGGGACTAGCTTCCACGAGCAGTACTTC.